This T cell receptor beta chain emerged from a study of beta chain features in type 1 diabetes. General observations from the study: More deletions and fewer insertions at VDJ junctions were seen in type 1 diabetes patients.

What was sequenced were expressed TCRB transcripts, since all of the isolated RNA had been reverse transcribed. Read counts averaged approximately 3.3 million for samples of naive, central memory and regulatory T cells. The assay was immunoSEQ multiplex PCR, and TCRdb's table has in-frame clones only and misses some. The sample has about 470,000 clones; 30% are singletons. Sorting gave populations that all exceeded 95% purity. On this clone: Its antigen is not known.

The sequence came from a man aged 18 to 29 in good health. Specimen: naive CD4+ T cells from blood.

The CDR3: CASSLLSAGQETQYF. CDR3 DNA: TGTGCCAGCTCCCTCCTCTCGGCGGGACAAGAGACCCAGTACTTC. This rearrangement joins TRBV18 to TRBJ2-5; D might be TRBD2 (6 bases). Deletions cut 6 bases from V and 2 bases from J, with 16 bases between. This CDR3 region has 15 residues. Germline V gene lookup returns CDR1 KGHSH and CDR2 LQKENI.